These 11 T cell receptor beta chains were all obtained from the same sample, sequenced in a study of beta chain features in type 1 diabetes. Sequenced material consisted of expressed TCRB transcripts (all of the isolated RNA was reverse transcribed). The repertoire was sequenced with immunoSEQ multiplex PCR; TCRdb's copy has only in-frame clones and lacks some. This sample has hundreds of thousands of clones, with roughly a sixth found just once. The sample was naive CD4+ T cells from blood. Receptor source: a man between 18 and 29 years old in good health.

This clone was counted only a few times. This sample includes further DNA sequences coding for the same CDR3. V usage is TRBV20-1 and J usage is TRBJ1-2, with D hard to call. This CDR3 region has 9 residues. With 3 bases removed from V and 6 bases from J, the gap between germline ends came to 2 bases. Germline V lookup: CDR1 DFQATT, CDR2 SNEGSKA (reference sequence). This chain's CDR3 is CSASDGYTF. The CDR3 bases are TGCAGTGCTAGCGATGGCTACACCTTC.

The rearrangement joins TRBV4-2 to TRBJ2-7, with TRBD1 identical over 11 bases. The V gene's germline CDR1 is LGHNA and CDR2 YNFKEQ. V lost 3 bases to trimming and J lost 0 bases; unmatched junction nucleotides: 7. CDR3 length equals 17 residues. CDR3 in amino acids: CASSQLWDRGYSYEQYF. Here the CDR3 DNA reads TGTGCCAGCAGCCAGCTCTGGGACAGGGGGTACTCCTACGAGCAGTACTTC.

This chain uses TRBV27 with TRBJ1-2; D is undetermined. V gave up 6 bases and J gave up 1 base, with 18 bases separating them. Germline-derived CDR1 and CDR2 are MNHEY and SMNVEV (reference sequence). The CDR3 runs 16 residues. The CDR3 reads CASSPKILRYNYGYTF. CDR3 coding DNA: TGTGCCAGCAGCCCGAAGATCCTCCGATATAACTATGGCTACACCTTC.

The V call is TRBV7-9, the J call TRBJ2-4, with D unresolved. The ends were cut back, 5 bases at V and 0 bases at J, with 8 bases in the middle. CDR3 length: 14 amino acids. The V gene's germline CDR1 is SEHNR and CDR2 FQNEAQ (reference sequence). Here the CDR3 reads CASSVMGAKNIQYF. The CDR3 DNA reads as TGTGCCAGCAGCGTGATGGGAGCCAAAAACATTCAGTACTTC.

The J gene is TRBJ2-2, the V gene TRBV25-1; D could derive from TRBD1 or TRBD2 (5 bases each). Looked up from germline, CDR1 is MGHDK and CDR2 is SYGVNS. This CDR3 has 13 amino acids. V gave up 9 bases and J gave up 5 bases, with 13 bases separating them. In nucleotides, the CDR3 is TGTGCCAGTACGGGGCAGGCAACCGGGGAGCTGTTTTTT. Amino acids: CASTGQATGELFF.

The V and J genes are TRBV25-1 and TRBJ2-7; D possibly corresponds to TRBD1 (5 bases). The CDR3 loop spans 11 amino acids. The V end lost 8 bases, the J end lost 3 bases, and 8 bases lay between the germline ends. The germline V gene has CDR1 MGHDK and CDR2 SYGVNS. This chain's CDR3 is CASLGLYEQYF. The DNA for the CDR3 is TGTGCCAGCCTGGGGCTCTACGAGCAGTACTTC.

The table lists this clone with a few counts. The chain carries TRBV19 and TRBJ1-2; 8 bases are shared with TRBD1. The CDR3 covers 14 residues. V was pared by 5 bases and J by 2 bases, with 4 bases of the junction left unmatched. Germline CDR1 is LNHDA and CDR2 is SQIVND (reference sequence). CDR3 in amino acids: CASSLDRANYGYTF. The DNA for the CDR3 is TGTGCCAGTAGTTTGGACAGGGCGAACTATGGCTACACCTTC. The variable domain in full, with the rest retrieved from reference TRBV19 and TRBJ1-2, is DGGITQSPKYLFRKEGQNVTLSCEQNLNHDAMYWYRQDPGQGLRLIYYSQIVNDFQKGDIAEGYSVSREKKESFPLTVTSAQKNPTAFYLCASSLDRANYGYTFGSGTRLTVV.

This clone turned up a few times. The chain joins TRBV10-3 to TRBJ2-5, with a weak D call TRBD2 (5 bases). This CDR3 comprises 14 residues. V gave up 5 bases and J gave up 0 bases, with 10 bases separating them. Germline V gives CDR1 ENHRY, CDR2 SYGVKD. CDR3 nucleotides: TGTGCCATCAGTCGACCGGGGTACCAAGAGACCCAGTACTTC. This codes for CAISRPGYQETQYF.

This chain connects TRBV7-3 to TRBJ2-5, with 8 positions matching TRBD2. V trimming: 5 bases; J trimming: 6 bases; junction bases outside the gene matches: 8. Germline loops: CDR1 SGHTA, CDR2 FQGTGA. The CDR3 runs 14 residues. The CDR3 loop reads CASSPPGGEKTQYF. The CDR3 region has the DNA TGTGCCAGCAGCCCCCCGGGGGGGGAGAAGACCCAGTACTTC.

This clone was detected only a few times. The chain recombines TRBV2 with TRBJ1-6; D not resolved. The germline V gene has CDR1 SNHLY and CDR2 FYNNEI. V was cut by 1 base and J by 11 bases, with 12 bases left in between. The CDR3 is made up of 14 amino acids. The CDR3 sequence is CASSEGWPGAPLHF. As DNA, the CDR3 is TGTGCCAGCAGTGAAGGATGGCCCGGGGCACCCCTCCACTTT.

The chain carries TRBV12-5 and TRBJ2-1, with 7 nucleotides matching TRBD2. V lost 7 bases and J lost 3; bases outside the gene matches: 9. CDR3 length equals 15 residues. The germline V gene has CDR1 LGHNT and CDR2 FRNRAP. The CDR3 DNA follows: TGTGCTAGTGCCGTCAGACTAGCAGACTACAATGAGCAGTTCTTC. Residues: CASAVRLADYNEQFF.